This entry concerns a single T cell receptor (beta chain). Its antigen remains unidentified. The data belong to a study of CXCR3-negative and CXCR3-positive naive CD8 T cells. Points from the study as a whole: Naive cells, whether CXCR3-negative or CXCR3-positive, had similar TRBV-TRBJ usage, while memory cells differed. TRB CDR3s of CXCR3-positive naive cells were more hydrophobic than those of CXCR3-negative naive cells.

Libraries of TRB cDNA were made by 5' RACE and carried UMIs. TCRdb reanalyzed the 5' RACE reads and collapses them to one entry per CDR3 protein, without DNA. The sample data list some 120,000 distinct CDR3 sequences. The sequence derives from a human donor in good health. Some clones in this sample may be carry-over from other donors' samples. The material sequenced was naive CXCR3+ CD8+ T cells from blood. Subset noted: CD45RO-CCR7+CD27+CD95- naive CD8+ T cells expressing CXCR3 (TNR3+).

The CDR3 sequence: CASSQQGGTPGYTF. This rearrangement joins TRBV12-3 or TRBV12-4 to TRBJ1-2; the D call of TRBD1 rests on TCRdb alone, since no DNA is present to check it. The CDR3 extends over 14 amino acids.